This passage covers 5 T cell receptor beta chains from one sample sequenced in a study of blood T cell repertoires in COVID-19 (dated by TCRdb to the early 2020s). The library was obtained by the immunoSEQ multiplex PCR assay. TCRdb holds this immuneACCESS table with in-frame rearrangements only. Some clones are missing; in checked studies, unresolved V genes explain under half, and the rest has no known cause. This sample gives hundreds of thousands of clones in total; 82% of them show up just once. The ten biggest clones cover 5% of the sample. The sequenced sample consisted of PBMCs or T cells enriched from blood (not recorded which). The receptor set was obtained from a man aged 35-49 years who had been exposed to COVID-19.

The chain links TRBV15 to TRBJ2-3, with 11 bases that match TRBD2. Germline CDR1 and CDR2: LNHNV and YYDKDF (reference sequence). The ends lost 4 bases at V and 4 bases at J; junction bases unmatched: 4. CDR3 length: 15 residues. CDR3 residues: CATSKLAGVADTQYF. CDR3 DNA: TGTGCCACCAGCAAACTAGCGGGAGTGGCAGATACGCAGTATTTT.

This sequence joins TRBV14 and TRBJ2-5; D possibly corresponds to TRBD1 (5 bases). The CDR3 loop spans 15 amino acids. Trimming stripped 1 base from V and 2 bases from J, with 11 bases between. The germline CDR1 and CDR2 sequences are SGHDN and FVKESK. The chain's CDR3 is CASSQGRQKQETQYF. The CDR3 DNA reads TGTGCCAGCAGCCAAGGAAGACAGAAACAAGAGACCCAGTACTTC. The entire variable domain, with the rest obtained from reference TRBV14 and TRBJ2-5, is as follows: EAGVTQFPSHSVIEKGQTVTLRCDPISGHDNLYWYRRVMGKEIKFLLHFVKESKQDESGMPNNRFLAERTGGTYSTLKVQPAELEDSGVYFCASSQGRQKQETQYFGPGTRLLVL.

The genes are TRBV7-6 and TRBJ2-1; the match to TRBD2 covers 8 bases. CDR3 size: 17 residues. V lost 5 bases and J lost 7; bases outside the gene matches: 16. Germline CDR1 and CDR2: SGHVS and FNYEAQ. The CDR3 protein is CASSASGTRGMGNEQFF. CDR3 DNA: TGTGCCAGCAGCGCTTCCGGGACTAGGGGGATGGGAAATGAGCAGTTCTTC.

V is TRBV18 and J is TRBJ2-3; no firm D call. The germline CDR1 and CDR2 sequences are KGHSH and LQKENI. The CDR3 extends over 14 amino acids. Trimming removed 3 bases from V and 5 bases from J, with 12 bases in between. The CDR3 region has the DNA TGTGCCAGCTCACCCCCCACCCGCGAAGATACGCAGTATTTT. This codes for CASSPPTREDTQYF. Based on the CDR3 plus reference TRBV18 and TRBJ2-3, the full variable domain is NAGVMQNPRHLVRRRGQEARLRCSPMKGHSHVYWYRQLPEEGLKFMVYLQKENIIDESGMPKERFSAEFPKEGPSILRIQQVVRGDSAAYFCASSPPTREDTQYFGPGTRLTVL.

The chain combines TRBV20-1 with TRBJ1-1; TRBD1 is a possible D gene (6 bases). V was trimmed by 6 bases and J by 3 bases, leaving 8 bases between them. The CDR3 is 11 residues long. The germline gives CDR1 DFQATT, CDR2 SNEGSKA (reference sequence). For the CDR3, the DNA is TGCAGTGCGAGGACAGACACTGAAGCTTTCTTT. This sequence encodes CSARTDTEAFF.